These 23 T cell receptor beta chains share one sample of origin, sequenced in a study of neurological immune-mediated disorders. TCRdb re-derived calls from the 5' RACE reads in MiXCR, one entry per CDR3 protein. The sample lists 85,000 to 100,000 distinct CDR3 sequences, 3% to 4.5% occurring once. The sequenced sample was PBMCs. Source of these receptors: a young woman with multiple sclerosis.

In its sample, this clonotype was seen many times. The V call is TRBV7-2, the J call TRBJ2-7; TRBD2 is a possible D gene (6 bases). This CDR3 has 14 amino acids. Deletions cut 10 bases from V and 2 bases from J, with 18 bases between. Germline V gene data show CDR1 as SGHTA and CDR2 as FQGNSA. CDR3 DNA: TGTGCCATAGGCCCGGGCGGGGCACCCTACGAGCAGTACTTC. Translated, it gives CAIGPGGAPYEQYF.

Regarding this clonotype: This may be a read error: a much more frequent sequence differs by one nucleotide. The chain employs TRBV3-1 and TRBJ2-2; D tentatively reads TRBD1 or TRBD2 (6 bases each). CDR1 is LGHDT and CDR2 is YNNKEL in the germline V gene (reference sequence). V was trimmed by 8 bases and J by 3 bases, leaving 19 bases between them. This CDR3 has 16 amino acids. CDR3 amino acids: CASFHGCGGHTGELFF. As DNA, the CDR3 is TGTGCCAGCTTCCATGGCTGTGGGGGGCACACCGGGGAGCTGTTTTTT.

This clonotype was seen repeatedly, ten times or more. This CDR3 reads CSARDPQGGEKLFF. CDR3 coding DNA: TGCAGTGCTAGAGATCCCCAGGGAGGTGAAAAACTGTTTTTT. The chain links TRBV20-1 to TRBJ1-4, with D possibly TRBD1 on 5 matching bases. The CDR3 has 14 residues. Germline loops: CDR1 DFQATT, CDR2 SNEGSKA (reference sequence). Trimming left V 0 bases short and J 7 bases short, with 12 bases between.

This clonotype has ten or more counts. The genes are TRBV10-3 and TRBJ2-5; D call uncertain. This CDR3 comprises 14 residues. Trimming stripped 10 bases from V and 0 bases from J, with 15 bases between. Germline loops: CDR1 ENHRY, CDR2 SYGVKD. In DNA, the CDR3 is TGTGCCACAGGTCGGCCGGCGTACCAAGAGACCCAGTACTTC. Encoded protein: CATGRPAYQETQYF.

The table lists this clonotype with many counts. This chain joins TRBV6-2 or TRBV6-3 and TRBJ2-1; TRBD1 aligns across 7 bases. This CDR3 region has 14 residues. Germline V gives CDR1 MNHEY, CDR2 SVGEGT. Trimming cost V 0 bases and J 6 bases; bases outside gene matches: 2. The CDR3 is CASSYSTGLNEQFF. The CDR3 nucleotides read TGTGCCAGCAGTTACTCGACAGGGCTCAATGAGCAGTTCTTC.

This clonotype has ten or more counts. In DNA form, the CDR3 reads TGTGCCAGCAGCCTAGCCTTCGGAAGCTCCTACGAGCAGTACTTC. Translating it yields CASSLAFGSSYEQYF. The V call is TRBV5-5, the J call TRBJ2-7, with a weak D call TRBD2 (5 bases). From germline, CDR1 is SGHKS and CDR2 YYEKEE (reference sequence). The CDR3 extends over 15 amino acids. The V end lost 4 bases, the J end lost 0 bases, and 14 bases lay between the germline ends. Full variable domain (remainder filled in from reference TRBV5-5 and TRBJ2-7): DAGVTQSPTHLIKTRGQQVTLRCSPISGHKSVSWYQQVLGQGPQFIFQYYEKEERGRGNFPDRFSARQFPNYSSELNVNALLLGDSALYLCASSLAFGSSYEQYFGPGTRLTVT.

This clonotype was detected many times. V and J are TRBV12-3 or TRBV12-4 and TRBJ1-5; D is unresolved. The germline V and J ends were trimmed by 7 bases and 0 bases, with 13 bases remaining between them. The CDR3 is 15 amino acids. In DNA, the CDR3 is TGTGCCAGCACCCCCGGGCCGTATAGCAATCAGCCCCAGCATTTT. Encoded protein: CASTPGPYSNQPQHF.

This clonotype was observed many times. As DNA, the CDR3 is TGCAGTGCTTCGACTAGCGGGCAAGAGACCCAGTACTTC. Translation: CSASTSGQETQYF. This chain joins TRBV20-1 and TRBJ2-5, with 10 bases matching TRBD2. Losses at the gene ends were 5 bases for V and 2 bases for J; bases not matched to a gene: 2. The germline gives CDR1 DFQATT, CDR2 SNEGSKA (reference sequence). This CDR3 has 13 residues.

At least ten counts were recorded for this clonotype. The chain links TRBV4-1 to TRBJ2-3; possibly TRBD1 for D (5 bases). Germline lookup yields CDR1 MGHRA and CDR2 YSYEKL. The CDR3 is 16 amino acids. Trimming shortened V by 0 bases and J by 1 base, and 11 bases separated the two germline ends. This CDR3 reads CASSQELTDGTDTQYF. The CDR3 nucleotides are TGCGCCAGCAGCCAAGAACTGACAGATGGCACAGATACGCAGTATTTT.

This clonotype has a count of ten or more. The rearrangement uses TRBV7-6 and TRBJ1-5; tentative D call: TRBD1 (6 bases). The V end lost 5 bases, the J end lost 1 base, and 15 bases lay between the germline ends. This CDR3 has 16 residues. The germline CDR1 and CDR2 sequences are SGHVS and FNYEAQ. The CDR3 spells CASSPQPDRSNQPQHF. Written as DNA, the CDR3 is TGTGCCAGCAGCCCTCAGCCCGACAGGAGCAATCAGCCCCAGCATTTT.

The chain carries TRBV6-5 and TRBJ2-1; D remains ambiguous. Between the trimmed V and J ends, which lost 0 bases and 8 bases, there was a span of 8 bases. This CDR3 contains 13 residues. Germline V gene data show CDR1 as MNHEY and CDR2 as SVGAGI. This CDR3 reads CASSYSFLDEQFF. In nucleotides, the CDR3 is TGTGCCAGCAGTTACTCGTTTTTAGATGAGCAGTTCTTC.

This clonotype showed up many times. The chain couples TRBV20-1 to TRBJ2-7, with TRBD2 identical over 7 bases. Germline V CDR1 and CDR2: DFQATT, SNEGSKA (reference sequence). CDR3 length: 13 amino acids. J was trimmed by 3 bases and V by 6 bases; bases with no gene match: 8. The CDR3 protein is CSAPGLTHYEQYF. In nucleotides, the CDR3 is TGCAGTGCGCCGGGACTAACCCACTACGAGCAGTACTTC.

This clonotype has at least ten counts. This chain uses TRBV10-3 with TRBJ2-7; 9 positions agree with TRBD2. The CDR3 has 13 residues. Per germline, CDR1 ENHRY and CDR2 SYGVKD. Trimming removed 10 bases from V and 2 bases from J; junction bases left unmatched: 6. CDR3 nucleotides: TGTGCCACTTCGACTAGCGGCCCCTACGAGCAGTACTTC. The encoded protein is CATSTSGPYEQYF.

This clonotype has at least ten counts. The genes are TRBV20-1 and TRBJ1-1; possibly TRBD1 for D (5 bases). The CDR3 has 13 amino acids. Trimming removed 5 bases at V and 3 bases at J, with 13 bases between. Germline V CDR1 and CDR2: DFQATT, SNEGSKA (reference sequence). CDR3 sequence (DNA): TGCAGTGCTTCCGGGACCCTTGACACTGAAGCTTTCTTT. This gives the protein CSASGTLDTEAFF.

This clonotype appeared many times. The J gene is TRBJ1-2, the V gene TRBV9; D unresolved. Between the trimmed V and J ends, which lost 0 bases and 4 bases, there was a span of 13 bases. Per the germline V gene, CDR1 is SGDLS and CDR2 is YYNGEE. The CDR3 runs to 15 residues. Written as DNA, the CDR3 is TGTGCCAGCAGCGTAGCGTCGGGAAAGTCCTATGGCTACACCTTC. Its protein product is CASSVASGKSYGYTF.

This clonotype was observed at least ten times. The rearrangement joins TRBV7-2 to TRBJ1-2, with 9 positions matching TRBD1. Germline trimming cut 1 base from V and 4 bases from J; bases unmatched to any gene: 7. Germline assignment: CDR1 SGHTA and CDR2 FQGNSA. The CDR3 consists of 16 residues. The CDR3 DNA follows: TGTGCCAGCAGCTTAGGGATCGGGACAGGGATCTATGGCTACACCTTC. Protein: CASSLGIGTGIYGYTF.

The V and J genes are TRBV20-1 and TRBJ1-4; 8 nucleotides agree with TRBD1. Looked up from germline, CDR1 is DFQATT and CDR2 is SNEGSKA (reference sequence). V gave up 0 bases and J gave up 6 bases; unmatched junction bases: 6. This CDR3 contains 15 residues. This CDR3 reads CSARDAGTGYEKLFF. CDR3 bases: TGCAGTGCTAGAGACGCCGGGACAGGTTATGAAAAACTGTTTTTT.

The table lists this clonotype with many counts. The chain is built from TRBV7-2 and TRBJ2-4; 8 bases align to TRBD1. The junction had 6 bases not matched to a gene; V was cut back by 0 bases and J by 8 bases. There are 15 residues in the CDR3. Germline V gene sequence: CDR1 SGHTA, CDR2 FQGNSA. Written as DNA, the CDR3 is TGTGCCAGCAGCTTAGCCTACTACAGGGGGGACATTCAGTACTTC. It encodes CASSLAYYRGDIQYF.

Many counts were recorded for this clonotype. This chain connects TRBV20-1 to TRBJ2-3; 14 positions match TRBD2. The germline CDR1 and CDR2 sequences are DFQATT and SNEGSKA (reference sequence). CDR3 length: 17 residues. Losses at the gene ends were 2 bases for V and 1 base for J; bases not matched to a gene: 5. The CDR3 coding sequence is TGCAGTGCTAGATCTCAGGGACTAGCGGGGGGCACAGATACGCAGTATTTT. Residues: CSARSQGLAGGTDTQYF.

This clonotype showed up many times. The rearrangement links TRBV20-1 to TRBJ2-2; no clear D gene. Trimming left V 7 bases short and J 1 base short, with 13 bases between. This CDR3 comprises 14 residues. Germline CDR1 reads DFQATT; CDR2 reads SNEGSKA (reference sequence). Written as DNA, the CDR3 is TGCAGTGTCAGACACAAGGGGAACACCGGGGAGCTGTTTTTT. This codes for CSVRHKGNTGELFF.

This clonotype was seen repeatedly, ten times or more. This rearrangement joins TRBV7-2 to TRBJ2-2; D call uncertain. The CDR3 is 17 amino acids. V lost 0 bases, J lost 2 bases, and 13 bases lay in between. Germline V gene data show CDR1 as SGHTA and CDR2 as FQGNSA. The CDR3: CASSLARYGPNTGELFF. The CDR3 bases are TGTGCCAGCAGCTTAGCTCGGTACGGGCCCAACACCGGGGAGCTGTTTTTT.

This clonotype was observed many times. The chain joins TRBV20-1 to TRBJ1-6, with D perhaps matching TRBD1 (6 bases). Deletions cut 4 bases from V and 5 bases from J, with 6 bases between. The CDR3 has 12 residues. Germline values: CDR1 DFQATT, CDR2 SNEGSKA (reference sequence). The CDR3 loop is CSAKGDNSPLHF. CDR3 sequence (DNA): TGCAGTGCTAAGGGGGATAATTCACCCCTCCACTTT.

The table lists this clonotype with many counts. This rearrangement joins TRBV6-5 to TRBJ1-1, with D unclear. This CDR3 is 13 amino acids long. V was pared by 0 bases and J by 8 bases, with 10 bases between. The germline V gene encodes CDR1 MNHEY and CDR2 SVGAGI. CDR3 protein: CASSYSPGREAFF. The CDR3 region has the DNA TGTGCCAGCAGTTACTCCCCTGGACGGGAAGCTTTCTTT.